A single sample gave rise to the 20 T cell receptor beta chains below, sequenced in a study of shared clonotypes between healthy human individuals. Here immunoSEQ multiplex PCR was the method, and the copy in TCRdb shows in-frame clones only, minus some. This table holds some 2,100,000 clones, around 95% found once. The sequenced sample consisted of naive CD4+ T cells sorted from blood. Subset: CD45RA+ positively selected. The origin of the receptors is a man between 18 and 29 years old in good health.

On this clone: Different DNA sequences within this sample yield the same CDR3. The chain joins TRBV5-1 to TRBJ2-3; no definite D call. The CDR3 extends over 14 amino acids. Trimming shortened V by 1 base and J by 2 bases, and 8 bases separated the two germline ends. From germline, CDR1 is SGHRS and CDR2 YFSETQ. The CDR3 sequence is CASSLTPFTDTQYF. DNA of the CDR3: TGCGCCAGCAGCTTGACTCCCTTCACAGATACGCAGTATTTT.

CDR3 loop: CAWSGLRDTEAFF. CDR3 DNA sequence: TGTGCCTGGAGTGGACTTCGCGACACTGAAGCTTTCTTT. This chain connects TRBV30 to TRBJ1-1, with D unclear. Trimming cost V 1 base and J 3 bases, with 9 bases left between them. This CDR3 comprises 13 residues. Germline-derived CDR1 and CDR2 are GTSNPN and SVGIG (reference sequence).

This chain uses TRBV7-9 with TRBJ2-1; the D call may be TRBD1 or TRBD2 (5 bases each). The CDR3 contains 15 residues. Germline V gene sequence: CDR1 SEHNR, CDR2 FQNEAQ (reference sequence). Trimming removed 2 bases at V and 9 bases at J, with 17 bases between. The CDR3 DNA reads as TGTGCCAGCAGCTTATACAGAGGGGCGCTTGTTGAGCAGTTCTTC. This gives the protein CASSLYRGALVEQFF.

Concerning this clone itself: Other DNA sequences in the same sample also yield this CDR3. The V gene is TRBV5-1, the J gene TRBJ2-1; TRBD2 aligns across 14 bases. The germline V gene has CDR1 SGHRS and CDR2 YFSETQ. This CDR3 is built from 15 residues. After removal of 4 bases from V and 6 bases from J, the junction contained 3 bases not matched to a gene. CDR3 nucleotides: TGCGCCAGCAGCCCCGGGACTAGCGGGAGCAATGAGCAGTTCTTC. It encodes CASSPGTSGSNEQFF.

As for this clone: The identical CDR3 is also encoded by other nucleotide sequences in the sample. V and J are TRBV6-1 and TRBJ2-7; TRBD1 might be the D (6 bases). The CDR3 spans 13 residues. Deletions cut 2 bases from V and 5 bases from J, with 10 bases between. Per germline, CDR1 MNHNS and CDR2 SASEGT. The CDR3 coding sequence is TGTGCCAGCAGTGAACGAACAGGGAACGAGCAGTACTTC. It yields the protein CASSERTGNEQYF.

The rearrangement uses TRBV25-1 and TRBJ1-2; 10 nucleotides align to TRBD1. Germline CDR1 is MGHDK and CDR2 is SYGVNS. The CDR3 length is 15 residues. V lost 3 bases and J lost 5; bases outside the gene matches: 6. The CDR3 spells CASSDWTGGKYGYTF. The CDR3 DNA reads as TGTGCCAGCAGTGATTGGACAGGGGGAAAGTATGGCTACACCTTC.

This sequence joins TRBV9 and TRBJ2-7; 14 bases map to TRBD2. After removal of 2 bases from V and 2 bases from J, the junction contained 6 bases not matched to a gene. The V gene's germline CDR1 is SGDLS and CDR2 YYNGEE. The CDR3 is 17 residues long. Here the CDR3 DNA reads TGTGCCAGCAGCGTTGAACCGGGACTAGCGGGGGCCTACGAGCAGTACTTC. Translated: CASSVEPGLAGAYEQYF.

The gene calls are TRBV2 and TRBJ1-1, with D hard to call. V was cut by 7 bases and J by 1 base, with 7 bases left in between. This CDR3 is built from 12 residues. Germline CDR1 and CDR2: SNHLY and FYNNEI. CDR3 in DNA: TGTGCCAGCACCGGGCAGAACACTGAAGCTTTCTTT. This sequence encodes CASTGQNTEAFF.

This clone was detected only once. The chain couples TRBV21-1 to TRBJ1-2; TRBD1, the table's D call, lacks a check against the DNA. TRBV21-1 is classified as a pseudogene. The CDR3 has 13 amino acids. DNA for the CDR3: TGTGCCAACCGACAGGGGCCATTATATGGCTACACCTTC. Amino acid sequence: CANRQGPLYGYTF.

The chain uses TRBV27 and TRBJ1-2, with D hard to call. This CDR3 is 15 amino acids long. The ends were cut back, 1 base at V and 8 bases at J, with 17 bases in the middle. Per germline, CDR1 MNHEY and CDR2 SMNVEV (reference sequence). The CDR3 region has the DNA TGTGCCAGCAGTTTATATGGGATACGGGGTGGAGGCTACACCTTC. Translated: CASSLYGIRGGGYTF.

CDR3: CASSSDPGQKAFF. CDR3 nucleotides: TGTGCCAGCAGCTCAGACCCGGGACAGAAGGCTTTCTTT. The chain joins TRBV7-9 to TRBJ1-1; TRBD1 aligns across 7 bases. CDR1 is SEHNR, CDR2 FQNEAQ, per germline (reference sequence). The CDR3 sequence is 13 residues long. V trimming: 4 bases; J trimming: 11 bases; junction bases outside the gene matches: 10.

CDR3 bases: TGCGCCAGCAGCTTGGAAGGGTACTATGGCTACACCTTC. Protein product: CASSLEGYYGYTF. The chain joins TRBV5-1 to TRBJ1-2, with no clear D. This CDR3 is 13 amino acids long. Deletions cut 0 bases from V and 3 bases from J, with 6 bases between. Germline V gene sequence: CDR1 SGHRS, CDR2 YFSETQ.

This chain joins TRBV5-1 and TRBJ1-3, with TRBD1 matching over 7 bases. This CDR3 comprises 16 residues. J was trimmed by 2 bases and V by 5 bases; bases with no gene match: 10. In germline, CDR1 is SGHRS, CDR2 YFSETQ. The CDR3 reads CASSLETGLAGNTIYF. The CDR3 DNA reads TGCGCCAGCAGTCTTGAGACAGGGCTCGCTGGAAACACCATATATTTT. The full variable domain, completed using reference TRBV5-1 and TRBJ1-3, is KAGVTQTPRYLIKTRGQQVTLSCSPISGHRSVSWYQQTPGQGLQFLFEYFSETQRNKGNFPGRFSGRQFSNSRSEMNVSTLELGDSALYLCASSLETGLAGNTIYFGEGSWLTVV.

The rearrangement joins TRBV12-5 to TRBJ2-1; D is unclear. V was cut by 2 bases and J by 9 bases, with 11 bases left in between. The CDR3 runs to 13 residues. Germline CDR1 and CDR2: LGHNT and FRNRAP. CDR3 DNA: TGTGCTAGTGGTTTGTTCTTGACCGGTGAGCAGTTCTTC. This gives the protein CASGLFLTGEQFF.

V and J are TRBV6-5 and TRBJ1-5, with TRBD1 identical over 7 bases. The CDR3 has 14 amino acids. After removal of 4 bases from V and 7 bases from J, the junction contained 7 bases not matched to a gene. Germline assignment: CDR1 MNHEY and CDR2 SVGAGI. In nucleotides, the CDR3 is TGTGCCAGCAGTTTAACAGGGGTAGGACAGCCCCAGCATTTT. This translates into CASSLTGVGQPQHF.

This sequence joins TRBV6-5 and TRBJ2-5, with 7 bases identical to TRBD2. Germline assignment: CDR1 MNHEY and CDR2 SVGAGI. The CDR3 length is 12 residues. Trimming removed 11 bases from V and 7 bases from J; junction bases left unmatched: 10. The CDR3: CASRRGVGTQYF. DNA for the CDR3: TGTGCCTCACGCCGGGGGGTAGGGACCCAGTACTTC.

This chain links TRBV6-1 with TRBJ2-7, with 16 bases identical to TRBD2. V lost 6 bases and J lost 6; bases outside the gene matches: 2. Germline V gene sequence: CDR1 MNHNS, CDR2 SASEGT. The CDR3 is 14 residues long. The DNA for the CDR3 is TGTGCCAGCAGGGGACTAGCGGGAGGGGGCGAGCAGTACTTC. This codes for CASRGLAGGGEQYF.

The genes are TRBV30 and TRBJ2-3; D unclear. V was clipped by 2 bases and J by 5 bases, with 8 bases between them. Germline CDR1 and CDR2: GTSNPN and SVGIG (reference sequence). CDR3 length: 12 amino acids. The CDR3 nucleotides are TGTGCCTGGAGTCAAGGGATAGATACGCAGTATTTT. It is translated as CAWSQGIDTQYF.

The chain links TRBV5-1 to TRBJ2-3; D gene ambiguous. CDR1 SGHRS and CDR2 YFSETQ come from the germline V gene. V lost 0 bases and J 2 bases, leaving 7 bases between the germline ends. The CDR3 is made up of 14 amino acids. The CDR3 spells CASSLGAPTDTQYF. The CDR3 nucleotides are TGCGCCAGCAGCTTGGGGGCCCCCACAGATACGCAGTATTTT.

As DNA, the CDR3 is TGTGCCAGCAGTTACTCGCTGCAGTCTGAAGCTTTCTTT. Translation gives CASSYSLQSEAFF. The genes are TRBV6-6 and TRBJ1-1; D uncertain. CDR1 and CDR2 from the germline V gene are MNHNY and SVGAGI (reference sequence). The CDR3 extends over 13 amino acids. Trimming pared 0 bases from V and 6 bases from J, leaving 8 bases between.